A selection of T cell receptor beta chains follows, all from one sample in a study of cytomegalovirus exposure and HLA in healthy donors. Sequencing was performed with immunoSEQ multiplex PCR; in TCRdb, only in-frame clones are kept and a portion is missing. The sample lists approximately 110,000 clones, roughly 81% occurring once. What was sequenced was PBMCs. The receptors derive from a woman aged 25 to 45 in good health and CMV-seronegative. Each CDR3 is given with its conserved first and last residue. Each record gives: J gene, CDR3 length, D gene, clone size, V gene, CDR3 protein, CDR3 DNA. D genes are given only for firm matches. A clone size is listed for some rows: how often the clone was seen (once, few, many), or a class if it is expanded.

J gene: TRBJ1-2; CDR3 length: 14; D gene: NA; clone size: NA; V gene: TRBV9; CDR3 protein: CASTPDVGAYGYTF; CDR3 DNA: TGTGCCAGCACCCCGGACGTGGGGGCCTATGGCTACACCTTC
J gene: TRBJ2-1; CDR3 length: 16; D gene: NA; clone size: NA; V gene: TRBV7-6; CDR3 protein: CASSLEAWGFTNEQFF; CDR3 DNA: TGTGCCAGCAGCTTAGAGGCGTGGGGCTTTACGAATGAGCAGTTCTTC
J gene: TRBJ2-5; CDR3 length: 14; D gene: TRBD1; clone size: NA; V gene: TRBV5-1; CDR3 protein: CASRNRQGGETQYF; CDR3 DNA: TGCGCCAGCAGGAACCGACAGGGCGGAGAGACCCAGTACTTC
J gene: TRBJ2-3; CDR3 length: 17; D gene: TRBD2; clone size: NA; V gene: TRBV7-2; CDR3 protein: CASSGRRTSGTTDTQYF; CDR3 DNA: TGTGCCAGCAGCGGGAGGCGGACTAGCGGGACGACAGATACGCAGTATTTT
J gene: TRBJ2-6; CDR3 length: 19; D gene: NA; clone size: NA; V gene: TRBV7-3; CDR3 protein: CASSLKPGTPNSGANVLTF; CDR3 DNA: TGTGCCAGCAGCTTAAAACCCGGGACACCCAACTCTGGGGCCAACGTCCTGACTTTC
J gene: TRBJ2-7; CDR3 length: 15; D gene: TRBD2; clone size: NA; V gene: TRBV4-3; CDR3 protein: CASSQGLAVGYEQYF; CDR3 DNA: TGCGCCAGCAGCCAAGGACTAGCGGTGGGCTACGAGCAGTACTTC
J gene: TRBJ2-5; CDR3 length: 13; D gene: NA; clone size: NA; V gene: TRBV5-1; CDR3 protein: CASSPTPQETQYF; CDR3 DNA: TGCGCCAGCAGCCCGACACCCCAAGAGACCCAGTACTTC
J gene: TRBJ1-2; CDR3 length: 14; D gene: TRBD1; clone size: NA; V gene: TRBV7-3; CDR3 protein: CASSATGTGNGYTF; CDR3 DNA: TGTGCCAGCAGCGCGACCGGGACAGGGAATGGCTACACCTTC
J gene: TRBJ2-1; CDR3 length: 14; D gene: NA; clone size: NA; V gene: TRBV29-1; CDR3 protein: CSVGLASSYNEQFF; CDR3 DNA: TGCAGCGTTGGCCTAGCGAGCTCCTACAATGAGCAGTTCTTC
J gene: TRBJ2-7; CDR3 length: 13; D gene: TRBD2; clone size: NA; V gene: TRBV6-1; CDR3 protein: CASSERASGEQYF; CDR3 DNA: TGTGCCAGCAGTGAAAGGGCTAGCGGCGAGCAGTACTTC
J gene: TRBJ1-1; CDR3 length: 15; D gene: NA; clone size: NA; V gene: TRBV6-6; CDR3 protein: CASVVGRLLNTEAFF; CDR3 DNA: TGTGCCAGCGTTGTAGGGAGGCTTTTGAACACTGAAGCTTTCTTT
J gene: TRBJ2-7; CDR3 length: 15; D gene: TRBD2; clone size: NA; V gene: TRBV2; CDR3 protein: CASSWTSFFSYEQYF; CDR3 DNA: TGTGCCAGCAGTTGGACTAGCTTTTTCTCCTACGAGCAGTACTTC
J gene: TRBJ1-1; CDR3 length: 14; D gene: NA; clone size: NA; V gene: TRBV19; CDR3 protein: CASSKPTGNTEAFF; CDR3 DNA: TGTGCCAGTAGTAAACCGACAGGGAACACTGAAGCTTTCTTT
J gene: TRBJ1-6; CDR3 length: 15; D gene: NA; clone size: NA; V gene: TRBV6-1; CDR3 protein: CASSGSPWENSPLHF; CDR3 DNA: TGTGCCAGCAGCGGCAGCCCTTGGGAGAATTCACCCCTCCACTTT
J gene: TRBJ2-5; CDR3 length: 15; D gene: TRBD2; clone size: NA; V gene: TRBV7-8; CDR3 protein: CASSPDPGGVETQYF; CDR3 DNA: TGTGCCAGCAGCCCAGACCCGGGGGGAGTCGAGACCCAGTACTTC
J gene: TRBJ2-3; CDR3 length: 15; D gene: NA; clone size: NA; V gene: TRBV9; CDR3 protein: CASRGNQGSTDTQYF; CDR3 DNA: TGTGCCAGCAGGGGTAATCAGGGGAGCACAGATACGCAGTATTTT
J gene: TRBJ2-3; CDR3 length: 14; D gene: NA; clone size: few; V gene: TRBV18; CDR3 protein: CASSPPWQDNTQYF; CDR3 DNA: TGTGCCAGCTCACCACCGTGGCAGGACAATACGCAGTATTTT
J gene: TRBJ2-1; CDR3 length: 15; D gene: TRBD1; clone size: NA; V gene: TRBV6-1; CDR3 protein: CASRITGQRNNEQFF; CDR3 DNA: TGTGCCAGCAGAATAACGGGACAGCGAAACAATGAGCAGTTCTTC
J gene: TRBJ2-7; CDR3 length: 17; D gene: NA; clone size: NA; V gene: TRBV7-2; CDR3 protein: CASSLGFSSLSSYEQYF; CDR3 DNA: TGTGCCAGCAGCTTAGGGTTTAGCAGCCTCAGCTCCTACGAGCAGTACTTC
J gene: TRBJ2-3; CDR3 length: 14; D gene: NA; clone size: NA; V gene: TRBV5-8; CDR3 protein: CASSSGTHTDTQYF; CDR3 DNA: TGTGCCAGCAGCTCCGGGACACACACAGATACGCAGTATTTT
J gene: TRBJ2-7; CDR3 length: 15; D gene: NA; clone size: NA; V gene: TRBV19; CDR3 protein: CASSIWVGRLYEQYF; CDR3 DNA: TGTGCCAGTAGTATCTGGGTGGGGAGGCTCTACGAGCAGTACTTC
J gene: TRBJ1-1; CDR3 length: 11; D gene: NA; clone size: NA; V gene: TRBV30; CDR3 protein: CAWSRLAEAFF; CDR3 DNA: TGTGCCTGGTCTCGTCTAGCCGAAGCTTTCTTT
J gene: TRBJ2-5; CDR3 length: 14; D gene: NA; clone size: NA; V gene: TRBV7-2; CDR3 protein: CASSPGGAQETQYF; CDR3 DNA: TGTGCCAGCAGCCCCGGAGGCGCACAAGAGACCCAGTACTTC
J gene: TRBJ2-7; CDR3 length: 18; D gene: NA; clone size: NA; V gene: TRBV21-1; CDR3 protein: CASSKEGLAVRSSYEQYF; CDR3 DNA: TGTGCCAGCAGCAAAGAGGGACTAGCGGTTCGAAGCTCCTACGAGCAGTACTTC
J gene: TRBJ2-2; CDR3 length: 23; D gene: NA; clone size: NA; V gene: TRBV5-1; CDR3 protein: CASMGHDPIRLGQGQSNTGELFF; CDR3 DNA: TGCGCCAGCATGGGTCACGACCCTATCCGCTTAGGTCAGGGGCAGTCGAACACCGGGGAGCTGTTTTTT
J gene: TRBJ2-5; CDR3 length: 16; D gene: NA; clone size: few; V gene: TRBV7-9; CDR3 protein: CASKLGRQSLRETQYF; CDR3 DNA: TGTGCCAGCAAATTAGGTCGGCAGTCTTTGAGGGAGACCCAGTACTTC
J gene: TRBJ2-1; CDR3 length: 16; D gene: TRBD1; clone size: NA; V gene: TRBV9; CDR3 protein: CASSAGQPISKNEQFF; CDR3 DNA: TGTGCCAGCAGCGCGGGACAGCCAATCTCTAAGAATGAGCAGTTCTTC
J gene: TRBJ1-2; CDR3 length: 13; D gene: NA; clone size: NA; V gene: TRBV4-3; CDR3 protein: CASSQGGGAGYTF; CDR3 DNA: TGCGCCAGCAGCCAAGGGGGAGGAGCTGGCTACACCTTC
J gene: TRBJ2-7; CDR3 length: 14; D gene: NA; clone size: NA; V gene: TRBV19; CDR3 protein: CASSNPGVYYEQYF; CDR3 DNA: TGTGCCAGTAGTAATCCAGGGGTGTACTACGAGCAGTACTTC
J gene: TRBJ2-2; CDR3 length: 16; D gene: TRBD1; clone size: NA; V gene: TRBV11-2; CDR3 protein: CASREGAVVNTGELFF; CDR3 DNA: TGTGCCAGCCGAGAGGGGGCCGTGGTAAACACCGGGGAGCTGTTTTTT
J gene: TRBJ2-1; CDR3 length: 15; D gene: TRBD2; clone size: NA; V gene: TRBV19; CDR3 protein: CASSIVAGGGNEQFF; CDR3 DNA: TGTGCCAGTAGTATCGTAGCGGGAGGGGGGAATGAGCAGTTCTTC
J gene: TRBJ2-7; CDR3 length: 13; D gene: TRBD1; clone size: NA; V gene: TRBV28; CDR3 protein: CASSGTGPYEQYF; CDR3 DNA: TGTGCCAGCAGTGGGACAGGGCCCTACGAGCAGTACTTC
J gene: TRBJ1-6; CDR3 length: 13; D gene: NA; clone size: once; V gene: TRBV5-1; CDR3 protein: CASSSGVDSPLHF; CDR3 DNA: TGCGCCAGCAGCTCCGGGGTAGACTCACCCCTTCACTTT
J gene: TRBJ2-2; CDR3 length: 16; D gene: TRBD2; clone size: NA; V gene: TRBV25-1; CDR3 protein: CASSEPSGRGSGELFF; CDR3 DNA: TGTGCCAGCAGTGAACCGAGCGGGAGGGGGTCCGGGGAGCTGTTTTTT
J gene: TRBJ1-1; CDR3 length: 16; D gene: NA; clone size: NA; V gene: TRBV25-1; CDR3 protein: CASSEEAGGGNTEAFF; CDR3 DNA: TGTGCCAGCAGTGAAGAGGCGGGGGGCGGGAACACTGAAGCTTTCTTT
J gene: TRBJ2-3; CDR3 length: 18; D gene: TRBD2; clone size: NA; V gene: TRBV7-2; CDR3 protein: CASSGRGEREGLRDTQYF; CDR3 DNA: TGTGCCAGCAGCGGTAGGGGGGAGCGGGAGGGCCTTAGAGATACGCAGTATTTT
J gene: TRBJ2-1; CDR3 length: 15; D gene: NA; clone size: NA; V gene: TRBV7-9; CDR3 protein: CASSPRAGSYNEQFF; CDR3 DNA: TGTGCCAGCAGCCCCAGGGCAGGAAGCTACAATGAGCAGTTCTTC
J gene: TRBJ2-1; CDR3 length: 16; D gene: TRBD2; clone size: NA; V gene: TRBV7-3; CDR3 protein: CASSPAPASGYNEQFF; CDR3 DNA: TGTGCCAGCAGCCCCGCCCCGGCTAGCGGATACAATGAGCAGTTCTTC
J gene: TRBJ1-2; CDR3 length: 13; D gene: NA; clone size: NA; V gene: TRBV28; CDR3 protein: CASSLAGPWGYTF; CDR3 DNA: TGTGCCAGCAGTTTAGCGGGACCTTGGGGCTACACCTTC
J gene: TRBJ1-2; CDR3 length: 15; D gene: TRBD1; clone size: NA; V gene: TRBV7-2; CDR3 protein: CASSLATGTGRSYTF; CDR3 DNA: TGTGCCAGCAGCTTAGCGACGGGGACAGGGAGGAGCTACACCTTC
J gene: TRBJ2-1; CDR3 length: 16; D gene: TRBD2; clone size: NA; V gene: TRBV18; CDR3 protein: CASSPLSSGHFNEQFF; CDR3 DNA: TGTGCCAGCTCACCACTTTCTAGCGGACACTTCAATGAGCAGTTCTTC
J gene: TRBJ1-1; CDR3 length: 16; D gene: NA; clone size: few; V gene: TRBV5-8; CDR3 protein: CASSLREGRGSTEAFF; CDR3 DNA: TGTGCCAGCAGCTTGAGAGAGGGCAGGGGCTCCACTGAAGCTTTCTTT
J gene: TRBJ2-3; CDR3 length: 15; D gene: TRBD2; clone size: NA; V gene: TRBV19; CDR3 protein: CASRPPGLAGGSQYF; CDR3 DNA: TGTGCCAGTAGACCACCGGGACTAGCGGGAGGGTCGCAGTATTTT
J gene: TRBJ1-1; CDR3 length: 13; D gene: NA; clone size: NA; V gene: TRBV11-3; CDR3 protein: CASSLGALTEAFF; CDR3 DNA: TGTGCCAGCAGCTTAGGGGCTCTCACTGAAGCTTTCTTT
J gene: TRBJ1-1; CDR3 length: 15; D gene: NA; clone size: NA; V gene: TRBV29-1; CDR3 protein: CSVAVRLEGGTEAFF; CDR3 DNA: TGCAGCGTCGCCGTAAGGTTAGAGGGCGGTACTGAAGCTTTCTTT
J gene: TRBJ1-1; CDR3 length: 15; D gene: NA; clone size: once; V gene: TRBV5-1; CDR3 protein: CASSQKGVGNTEAFF; CDR3 DNA: TGCGCCAGCAGCCAAAAGGGGGTCGGGAACACTGAAGCTTTCTTT
J gene: TRBJ2-6; CDR3 length: 16; D gene: NA; clone size: NA; V gene: TRBV7-3; CDR3 protein: CASSLTGGSGANVLTF; CDR3 DNA: TGTGCCAGCAGCTTAACTGGGGGGTCTGGGGCCAACGTCCTGACTTTC
J gene: TRBJ2-3; CDR3 length: 14; D gene: NA; clone size: NA; V gene: TRBV7-3; CDR3 protein: CASSLLAEPDTQYF; CDR3 DNA: TGTGCCAGCAGCCTGCTTGCCGAGCCAGATACGCAGTATTTT
J gene: TRBJ2-3; CDR3 length: 15; D gene: NA; clone size: NA; V gene: TRBV12-5; CDR3 protein: CASGFLSGPTDTQYF; CDR3 DNA: TGTGCTAGTGGTTTTCTCAGTGGTCCCACAGATACGCAGTATTTT
J gene: TRBJ2-1; CDR3 length: 15; D gene: TRBD2; clone size: NA; V gene: TRBV29-1; CDR3 protein: CSGIGTSGTYNEQFF; CDR3 DNA: TGCAGCGGCATCGGGACTAGCGGGACCTACAATGAGCAGTTCTTC
J gene: TRBJ1-2; CDR3 length: 14; D gene: NA; clone size: NA; V gene: TRBV9; CDR3 protein: CASSVEGQGYGYTF; CDR3 DNA: TGTGCCAGCAGCGTAGAAGGGCAGGGCTATGGCTACACCTTC
J gene: TRBJ2-3; CDR3 length: 14; D gene: NA; clone size: NA; V gene: TRBV12-5; CDR3 protein: CASGQTTGLDTQYF; CDR3 DNA: TGTGCTAGTGGCCAAACAACAGGGTTAGATACGCAGTATTTT
J gene: TRBJ1-1; CDR3 length: 11; D gene: NA; clone size: NA; V gene: TRBV30; CDR3 protein: CAWTPLVGAFF; CDR3 DNA: TGTGCCTGGACCCCCCTCGTCGGTGCTTTCTTT